This T cell receptor beta chain was sequenced in a study of T cells in Graves' hyperthyroidism and ophthalmopathy. Trimming took 7 bases from V and 8 from J, leaving 20 bases between them. Germline CDR1 is SQVTM and CDR2 is ANQGSEA. The CDR3 contains 13 residues. This clonotype has at least ten counts. TCR beta CDR3 sequences were amplified from RNA transcripts. In the first-round RT-PCR of the TCR CDR3, the HTBI primer set was used. TCRdb passed the multiplex PCR reads through MiXCR, listing each CDR3 protein once. The table records some 600,000 distinct CDR3 sequences, approximately 44% of them present only once.

Sequencing was done on a sample of peripheral blood or thyroid tissue (not recorded which). The source of this sequence is a woman aged 18-35 years with Graves' hyperthyroidism. V usage is TRBV29-1 and J usage is TRBJ1-2; D perhaps matches TRBD1 (5 bases). CDR3 nucleotides: TGCAGCGCGCTCGGGGGAATGGTGAACGGCTACACCTTC. Protein product: CSALGGMVNGYTF.